This T cell receptor (beta chain) was identified in a study of T-cell reconstitution after alpha-beta-depleted transplantation in children. The CDR3 has 15 residues. Germline V lookup: CDR1 MNHNS, CDR2 SASEGT. V lost 6 bases, J lost 0 bases, and 9 bases lay in between. Unique molecular identifiers were used to barcode this TCRbeta library. TCRdb passed the PCR reads through MiXCR, listing each CDR3 protein once. The sample shows hundreds of thousands of distinct CDR3 sequences, roughly 23% of them seen only once. Study observations and caveats: TCRbeta diversity was high at day 60 in some patients (a result of surviving recipient T cells and thymic progenitors). Reportedly, only several hundred clones from non-depleted graft cells drove alpha-beta T-cell counts at about two months. Diversity and T-cell counts at one year after transplant derived mostly from new T cells.

Details on this clonotype: The antigen remains undetermined.

V usage is TRBV6-1 and J usage is TRBJ2-6; D unclear. This TCR was recovered from a boy younger than two who had a stem cell transplant for acute myeloid leukemia, so the T cells may come from the graft donor. The input for sequencing was PBMCs, mostly from graft donor cells, taken 360 days after TCRalphabeta/CD19-depleted stem cell transplant. CDR3 protein: CASSRSYSGANVLTF. CDR3 bases: TGTGCCAGCAGCCGATCTTACTCTGGGGCCAACGTCCTGACTTTC.